The present T cell receptor (beta chain) was sequenced within a study of T cells after yellow fever vaccination. Study-wide background: Any fraction with a low cell number was prepared using SMART-Seq v4 Ultra Low Input.

One entry per CDR3 protein, called by TCRdb with MiXCR from the 5' RACE reads. Of about 510,000 distinct CDR3 sequences in the sample, 21% are singletons; the top ten hold about a sixth. With respect to this clonotype: Antigen specificity is unknown.

The CDR3 runs to 15 residues. Looked up from germline, CDR1 is LNHNV and CDR2 is YYDKDF (reference sequence). V gave up 0 bases and J gave up 4 bases, with 12 bases separating them. Study-level findings and limits: Peaking faster, on day 5 versus 15, the secondary response was nonetheless weaker.

This receptor was identified in a man younger than 35 who received the YFV17D yellow fever vaccine. The specimen was PBMCs, collected roughly 20 days after the first yellow fever vaccination. V usage is TRBV15 and J usage is TRBJ2-5; a weak D match, TRBD1 (5 bases). CDR3 region: CATSRDARGLETQYF. As DNA, the CDR3 is TGTGCCACCAGCAGAGATGCAAGGGGCTTAGAGACCCAGTACTTC.